This TCR beta chain originates from a study of human T cells and chemical hapten exposure (dated by TCRdb to the early 2020s). About the full investigation: For sensitization, 2% DPC in acetone was applied to a 2 cm by 2 cm area of upper inner arm skin. Weekly therapeutic DPC doses were additionally applied to the scalp of patients throughout the roughly 23-week study period. About 30 alopecia patients provided blood for TCR sequencing at one to four time points (pre-sensitization, 2, 6 and 24 weeks). Libraries were pooled for sequencing, and variation in per-sample TCR yields was attributed mainly to small differences in library volumes within the pool. In alopecia patients, the study followed how the peripheral blood TCR repertoire changed in vivo over primary and secondary sensitization to diphenylcyclopropenone (DPC), a hapten. Patch testing was performed on the upper back with Finn chambers containing 0.01% DPC, and the patch tests were scored after 6 days according to International Contact Dermatitis Research Group standards. Blood was sampled from patients pre-sensitization (week 0) and at 2, 6 and about 24 weeks after DPC sensitization. Most of the patients in the cohort were female, and the cohort covered alopecia areata with under or over 50% scalp involvement, alopecia totalis and alopecia universalis.

A word on this clonotype: What antigen it recognizes has not been identified. Nothing much larger sits one base from this clone, and base qualities are not available.

From the cysteine through the phenylalanine, the CDR3 covers 13 amino acids. The sequence is cut down to CDR3 DNA, 39 bases in frame from base 1. The germline V gene (reference sequence) gives CDR1 as SEHNR and CDR2 as FQNEAQ. V was cut back by 5 bases and J by 8 bases, leaving a gap of 13 bases between them. What the time point label conveys for this sample: pre-sensitization, week 0. Read against the paper, the sample's treatment or condition label means: therapeutic diphenylcyclopropenone sensitization with weekly scalp DPC. At every patch-test visit, the blood draw took place before the patch test was put on. Patients were eligible if aged 18 to 70, diagnosed with alopecia and judged suitable for DPC therapy, and pregnant patients were excluded. Total RNA was extracted from unfractionated whole blood that had been collected in Tempus Blood RNA tubes. What the study reported, not specific to this receptor: No change with DPC sensitization was found in the number of TCRs above 1 in 1000 frequency, and no evidence of global repertoire structure alterations was found. Significantly more large CDR3 similarity clusters were formed by expanded TCRs than by pre-sensitization or healthy control sets, consistent with antigen-driven responses. Alopecia, a presumed autoimmune disease, was present in all patients, so the immune response of the patients might differ from that of healthy individuals. The number of PT1 expanded TCRs positively correlated with patch test score, significant at thresholds 8, 16 and 32 but not 4. After repeated subsampling, the strength of the expansion versus patch-test correlation and the threshold at which it became significant changed.

Libraries were constructed by RACE. Sequencer: NextSeq 500. Library preparation attached unique molecular identifiers to individual cDNA molecules for quantitative, reproducible TCR counting. Both TCR alpha and TCR beta chains were sequenced from each blood RNA sample. The paper's processing steps were these. Samples had a median of approximately 93,000 TCRs, with a range from about 23,224 to 750,000. V, J and CDR3 annotation of the TCR reads was performed with the Decombinator software suite. To make PS versus PT1 abundance plots, every sample was subsampled to the same number of TCRs (28,000). Expanded TCRs were defined as absent before sensitization and observed at least eight times at the 2-week time point. TCRdb reanalyzed the raw reads on its own, using fastp at Q25 for trimming and MiXCR for clone calling, and kept in-frame beta chains. One record per CDR3 amino acid sequence lists the most common genes and DNA. These V and J calls originate from TCRdb's pipeline instead of the authors' own analysis. In this sample the table shows a few hundred thousand distinct CDR3 sequences, 8.6% of which occur a single time. The ten largest clones capture 2.3% of the sample.

The chain couples TRBV7-9 to TRBJ2-1; the D gene identity is not certain. Sequencing used whole blood, obtained in connection with sensitization to the hapten diphenylcyclopropenone (DPC). The clonotype originates from a woman in her forties with alopecia areata. Some clones in this sample may be carry-over from other donors' samples. The CDR3: CASSMDPPHEQFF. The DNA is as follows: TGTGCCAGCAGCATGGACCCTCCCCATGAGCAGTTCTTC.